This T cell receptor (beta chain) was sequenced during a study of cytomegalovirus exposure and HLA in healthy donors. Study outcomes and limitations: In a later analysis, several top co-occurrence clusters appeared linked to parvovirus B19, influenza, CMV and Epstein-Barr virus. Later analysis showed most CMV-associated TCR beta chains appearing HLA-restricted.

Germline V gene lookup returns CDR1 GTSNPN and CDR2 SVGIG (reference sequence). V shed 2 bases and J shed 5 bases, with 16 bases lying between them. This CDR3 is built from 15 residues. In the case of this clone: Its antigen is unidentified.

13 Jbeta primers and 60 Vbeta primers were used for the PCR. Sequencing used immunoSEQ multiplex PCR; TCRdb keeps in-frame clones, though not all of them. The sample yields about 80,000 clones, approximately 79% seen once. V is TRBV30 and J is TRBJ1-5, with a weak D call TRBD1 (5 bases). This receptor was taken from a man aged 30-40 years in good health and CMV-seronegative. Sequencing was performed on PBMCs. The CDR3 DNA reads as TGTGCCTGGAGTACACTTGGGGGGGTTGATCAGCCCCAGCATTTT. It is translated as CAWSTLGGVDQPQHF.